This T cell receptor (beta chain) was profiled in a study of cytomegalovirus exposure and HLA in healthy donors. Findings and caveats of the study: Presence/absence analyses treated sequencing depth as roughly uniform across donors. Most TCR sequences were uncommon, yet certain public TCRs appeared in many donors. The listing of roughly 160 TCR beta chains classed them as cytomegalovirus-associated. About 87% or about 30% of the time was how often most TCR beta V segments were productive, according to an earlier analysis.

Regarding this clone: What it binds is unknown.

Germline lookup yields CDR1 LNHDA and CDR2 SQIVND (reference sequence). The length of the CDR3 is 12 residues. Trimming pared 5 bases from V and 8 bases from J, leaving 12 bases between. PCR used 60 Vbeta primers and 13 Jbeta primers. TCRdb keeps only in-frame clones here, not all; method: immunoSEQ multiplex PCR. The table shows about 160,000 clones, with around three quarters occurring only once. The chain employs TRBV19 and TRBJ1-1; D is perhaps TRBD1 (6 bases). The sequenced material came from PBMCs. The sequence was obtained from a man aged 45-60 years in good health and CMV-seropositive. DNA for the CDR3: TGTGCCAGTAGTCCGGGACATAGGGAAGCTTTCTTT. Protein: CASSPGHREAFF. Variable domain in full (rest from reference TRBV19 and TRBJ1-1): DGGITQSPKYLFRKEGQNVTLSCEQNLNHDAMYWYRQDPGQGLRLIYYSQIVNDFQKGDIAEGYSVSREKKESFPLTVTSAQKNPTAFYLCASSPGHREAFFGQGTRLTVV.